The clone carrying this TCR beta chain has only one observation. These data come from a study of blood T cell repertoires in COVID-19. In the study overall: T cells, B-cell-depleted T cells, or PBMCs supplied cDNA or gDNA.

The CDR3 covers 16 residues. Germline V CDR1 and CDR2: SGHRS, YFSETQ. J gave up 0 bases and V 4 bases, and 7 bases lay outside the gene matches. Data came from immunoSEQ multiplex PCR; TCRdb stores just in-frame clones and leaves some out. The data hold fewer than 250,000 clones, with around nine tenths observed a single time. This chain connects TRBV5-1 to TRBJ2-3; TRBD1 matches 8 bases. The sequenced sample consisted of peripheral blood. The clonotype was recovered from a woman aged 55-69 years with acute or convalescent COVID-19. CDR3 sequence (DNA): TGCGCCAGCAGCCTCGGACAGGGCTCTAGCACAGATACGCAGTATTTT. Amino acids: CASSLGQGSSTDTQYF.